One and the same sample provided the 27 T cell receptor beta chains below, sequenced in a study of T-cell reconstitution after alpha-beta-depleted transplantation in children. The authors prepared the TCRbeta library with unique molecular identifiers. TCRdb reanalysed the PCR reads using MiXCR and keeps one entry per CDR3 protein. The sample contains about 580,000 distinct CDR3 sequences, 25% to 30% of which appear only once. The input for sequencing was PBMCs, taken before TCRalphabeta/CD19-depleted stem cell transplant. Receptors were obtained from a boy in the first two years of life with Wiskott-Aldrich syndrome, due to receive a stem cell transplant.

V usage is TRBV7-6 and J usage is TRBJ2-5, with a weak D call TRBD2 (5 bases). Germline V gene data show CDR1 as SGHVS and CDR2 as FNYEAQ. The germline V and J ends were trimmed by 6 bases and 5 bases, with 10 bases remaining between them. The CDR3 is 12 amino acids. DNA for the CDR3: TGTGCCAGCAGATACGGCGGGGAGACCCAGTACTTC. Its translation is CASRYGGETQYF.

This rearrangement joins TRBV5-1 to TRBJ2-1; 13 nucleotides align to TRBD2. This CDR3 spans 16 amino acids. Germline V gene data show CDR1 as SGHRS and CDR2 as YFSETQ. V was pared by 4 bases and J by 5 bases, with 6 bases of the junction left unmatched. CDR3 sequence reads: CASSTRTSGSHNEQFF. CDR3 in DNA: TGCGCCAGCAGCACCCGGACTAGCGGGAGCCACAATGAGCAGTTCTTC.

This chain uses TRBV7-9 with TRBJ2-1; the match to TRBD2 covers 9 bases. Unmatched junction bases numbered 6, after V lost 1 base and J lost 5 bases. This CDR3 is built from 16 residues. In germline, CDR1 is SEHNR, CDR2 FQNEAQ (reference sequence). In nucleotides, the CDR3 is TGTGCCAGCAGCTTAGTCGCGGGAGGGGGTAACAATGAGCAGTTCTTC. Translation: CASSLVAGGGNNEQFF.

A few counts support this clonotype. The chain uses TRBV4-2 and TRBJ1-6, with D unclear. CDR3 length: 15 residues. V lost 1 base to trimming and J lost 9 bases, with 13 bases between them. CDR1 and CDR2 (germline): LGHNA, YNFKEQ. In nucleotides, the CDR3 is TGTGCCAGCAGCCAAGTCACAGCTGGAGGTTCACCCCTCCACTTT. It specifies CASSQVTAGGSPLHF.

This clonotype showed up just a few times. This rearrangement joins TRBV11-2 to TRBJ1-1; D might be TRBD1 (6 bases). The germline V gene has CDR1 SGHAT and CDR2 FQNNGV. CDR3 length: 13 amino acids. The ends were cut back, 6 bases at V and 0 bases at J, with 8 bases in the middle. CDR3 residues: CASRDRLNTEAFF. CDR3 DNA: TGTGCCAGCAGGGACAGATTGAACACTGAAGCTTTCTTT.

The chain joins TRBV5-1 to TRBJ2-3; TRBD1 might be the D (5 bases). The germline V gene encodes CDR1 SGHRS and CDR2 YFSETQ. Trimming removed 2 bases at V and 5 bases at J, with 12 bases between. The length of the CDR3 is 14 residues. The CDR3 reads CASSFGAPGDTQYF. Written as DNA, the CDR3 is TGCGCCAGCAGCTTTGGGGCCCCGGGAGATACGCAGTATTTT.

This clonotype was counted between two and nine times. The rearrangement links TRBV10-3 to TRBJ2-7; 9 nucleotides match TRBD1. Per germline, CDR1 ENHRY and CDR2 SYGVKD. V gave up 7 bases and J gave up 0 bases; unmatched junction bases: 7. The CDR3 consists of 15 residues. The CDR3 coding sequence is TGTGCCATCATGCCGGGGACAGGGAGCTCCTACGAGCAGTACTTC. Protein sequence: CAIMPGTGSSYEQYF.

CDR3 DNA: TGTGCCACCAGCGGCGGACTTTATGGCTACACCTTC. Protein product: CATSGGLYGYTF. The genes are TRBV15 and TRBJ1-2, with D uncertain. Trimming shortened V by 5 bases and J by 5 bases, and 9 bases separated the two germline ends. Germline values: CDR1 LNHNV, CDR2 YYDKDF (reference sequence). The CDR3 is made up of 12 amino acids. Full variable domain (remainder filled in from reference TRBV15 and TRBJ1-2): DAMVIQNPRYQVTQFGKPVTLSCSQTLNHNVMYWYQQKSSQAPKLLFHYYDKDFNNEADTPDNFQSRRPNTSFCFLDIRSPGLGDTAMYLCATSGGLYGYTFGSGTRLTVV.

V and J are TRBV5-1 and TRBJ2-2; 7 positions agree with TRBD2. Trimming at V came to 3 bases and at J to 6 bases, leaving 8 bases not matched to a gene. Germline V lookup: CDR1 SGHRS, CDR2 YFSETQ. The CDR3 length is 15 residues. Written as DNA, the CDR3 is TGCGCCAGCAGCTCAGGACTAGAGATGGCCGGGGAGCTGTTTTTT. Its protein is CASSSGLEMAGELFF.

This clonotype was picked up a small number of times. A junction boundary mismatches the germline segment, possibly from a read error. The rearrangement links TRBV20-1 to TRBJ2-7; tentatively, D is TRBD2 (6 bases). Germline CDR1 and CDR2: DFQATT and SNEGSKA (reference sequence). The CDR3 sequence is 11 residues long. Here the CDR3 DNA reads TGCAGTGCTAGAGCTGGGGGAGGTGAGAGGTTC. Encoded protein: CSARAGGGERF.

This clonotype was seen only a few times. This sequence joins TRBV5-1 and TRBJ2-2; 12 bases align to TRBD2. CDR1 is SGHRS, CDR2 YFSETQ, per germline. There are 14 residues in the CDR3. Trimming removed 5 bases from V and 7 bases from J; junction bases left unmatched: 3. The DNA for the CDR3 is TGCGCCAGCAGAACTAGCGGGAGGAACGGGGAGCTGTTTTTT. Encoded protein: CASRTSGRNGELFF.

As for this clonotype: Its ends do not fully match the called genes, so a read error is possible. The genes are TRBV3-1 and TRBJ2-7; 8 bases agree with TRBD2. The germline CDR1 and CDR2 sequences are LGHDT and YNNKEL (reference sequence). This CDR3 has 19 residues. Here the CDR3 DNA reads TGTACCAGCAGTTCCCGAATCGGGGGCGGGAGGTTCCAATCCTACGAGCAGTACTTC. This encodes CTSSSRIGGGRFQSYEQYF.

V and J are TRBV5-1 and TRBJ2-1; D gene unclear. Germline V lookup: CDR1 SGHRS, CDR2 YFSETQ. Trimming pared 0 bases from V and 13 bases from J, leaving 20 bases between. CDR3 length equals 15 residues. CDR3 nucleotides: TGCGCCAGCAGCTTGGAGGGTTTGACTCCGGGTCTACAGTTCTTC. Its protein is CASSLEGLTPGLQFF.

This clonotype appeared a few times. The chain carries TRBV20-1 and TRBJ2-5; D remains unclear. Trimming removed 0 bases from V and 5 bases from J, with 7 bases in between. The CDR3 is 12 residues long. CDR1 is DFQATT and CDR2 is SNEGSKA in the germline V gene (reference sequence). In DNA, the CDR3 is TGCAGTGCTAGAGATCTTCTGGAGACCCAGTACTTC. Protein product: CSARDLLETQYF.

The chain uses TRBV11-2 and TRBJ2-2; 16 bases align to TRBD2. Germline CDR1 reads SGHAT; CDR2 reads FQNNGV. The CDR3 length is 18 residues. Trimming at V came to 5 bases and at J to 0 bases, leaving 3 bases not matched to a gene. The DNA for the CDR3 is TGTGCCAGCAGCCTGGGACTAGCGGGAGGGGCGAACACCGGGGAGCTGTTTTTT. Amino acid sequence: CASSLGLAGGANTGELFF.

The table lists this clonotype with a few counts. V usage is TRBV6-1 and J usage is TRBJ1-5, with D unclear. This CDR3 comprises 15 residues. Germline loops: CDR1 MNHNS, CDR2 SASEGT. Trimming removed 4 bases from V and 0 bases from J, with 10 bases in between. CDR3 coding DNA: TGTGCCAGCAGTGGGCAGCCAAATAGCAATCAGCCCCAGCATTTT. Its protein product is CASSGQPNSNQPQHF.

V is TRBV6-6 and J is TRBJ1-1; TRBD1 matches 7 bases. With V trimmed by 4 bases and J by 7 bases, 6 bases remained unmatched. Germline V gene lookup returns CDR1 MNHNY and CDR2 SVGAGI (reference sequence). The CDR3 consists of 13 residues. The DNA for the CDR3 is TGTGCCAGCAGTTTACAGGGGAATTTTGAAGCTTTCTTT. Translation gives CASSLQGNFEAFF.

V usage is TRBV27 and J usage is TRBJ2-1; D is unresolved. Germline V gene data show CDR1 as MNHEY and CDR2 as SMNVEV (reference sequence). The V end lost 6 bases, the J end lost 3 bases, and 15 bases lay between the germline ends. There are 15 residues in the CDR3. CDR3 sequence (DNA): TGTGCCAGCAGCCGCCCCAGCACCTACTACAATGAGCAGTTCTTC. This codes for CASSRPSTYYNEQFF.

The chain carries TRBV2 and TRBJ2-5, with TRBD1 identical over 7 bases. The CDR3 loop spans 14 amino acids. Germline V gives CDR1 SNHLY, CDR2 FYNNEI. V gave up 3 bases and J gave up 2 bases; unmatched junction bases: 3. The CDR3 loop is CASSEWDRQETQYF. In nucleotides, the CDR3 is TGTGCCAGCAGTGAGTGGGACAGACAAGAGACCCAGTACTTC.

CDR3 amino acids: CAISGSGSEQFF. The DNA for the CDR3 is TGTGCCATCAGTGGGAGCGGGTCCGAGCAGTTCTTC. The J gene is TRBJ2-1, the V gene TRBV10-3; D perhaps matches TRBD2 (6 bases). CDR3 length: 12 residues. Germline V gives CDR1 ENHRY, CDR2 SYGVKD. V lost 4 bases, J lost 10 bases, and 11 bases lay in between.

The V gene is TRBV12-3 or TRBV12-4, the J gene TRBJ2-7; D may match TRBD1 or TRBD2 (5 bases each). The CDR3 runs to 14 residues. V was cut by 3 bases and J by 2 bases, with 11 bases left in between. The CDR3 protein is CASSLRGSTYEQYF. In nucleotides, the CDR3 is TGTGCCAGCAGTTTGAGGGGTTCTACCTACGAGCAGTACTTC.

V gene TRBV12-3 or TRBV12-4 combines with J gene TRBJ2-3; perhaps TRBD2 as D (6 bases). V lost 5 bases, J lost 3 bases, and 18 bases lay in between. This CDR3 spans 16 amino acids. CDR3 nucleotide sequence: TGTGCCAGCAGTGCCCCAGTTCGGGGGTCAACAGATACGCAGTATTTT. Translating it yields CASSAPVRGSTDTQYF.

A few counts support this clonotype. CDR3 sequence (DNA): TGCAGCGCCGCGGCCAGGTTCGGCACTGAAGCTTTCTTT. Encoded protein: CSAAARFGTEAFF. The gene calls are TRBV29-1 and TRBJ1-1; the D is unclear. This CDR3 is built from 13 residues. Between the trimmed V and J ends, which lost 7 bases and 4 bases, there was a span of 16 bases. The germline V gene has CDR1 SQVTM and CDR2 ANQGSEA.

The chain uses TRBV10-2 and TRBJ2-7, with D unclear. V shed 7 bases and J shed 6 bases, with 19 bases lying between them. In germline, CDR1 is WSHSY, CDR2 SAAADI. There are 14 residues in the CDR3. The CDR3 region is CASTVLSGSGEQYF. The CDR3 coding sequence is TGCGCCAGCACGGTACTCAGTGGTTCCGGCGAGCAGTACTTC.

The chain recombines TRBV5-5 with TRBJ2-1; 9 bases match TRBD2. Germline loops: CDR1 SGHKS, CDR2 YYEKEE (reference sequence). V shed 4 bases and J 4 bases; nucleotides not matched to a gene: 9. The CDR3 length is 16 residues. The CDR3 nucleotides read TGTGCCAGCAGCCCTAGCGGGACTAGCCCTTACAATGAGCAGTTCTTC. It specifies CASSPSGTSPYNEQFF.

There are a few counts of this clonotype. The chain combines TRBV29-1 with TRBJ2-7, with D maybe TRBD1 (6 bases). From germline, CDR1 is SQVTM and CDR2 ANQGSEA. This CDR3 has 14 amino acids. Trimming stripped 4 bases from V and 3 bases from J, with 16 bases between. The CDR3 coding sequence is TGCAGCGTTGGCCCACAGGGTGGAATCTACGAGCAGTACTTC. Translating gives CSVGPQGGIYEQYF.

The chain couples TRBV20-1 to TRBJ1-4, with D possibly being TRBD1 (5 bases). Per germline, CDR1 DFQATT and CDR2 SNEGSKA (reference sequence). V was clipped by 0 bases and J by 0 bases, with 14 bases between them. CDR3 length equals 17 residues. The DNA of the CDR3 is TGCAGTGCTAGAGATCTAGGGGTATGGGCAACTAATGAAAAACTGTTTTTT. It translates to CSARDLGVWATNEKLFF.